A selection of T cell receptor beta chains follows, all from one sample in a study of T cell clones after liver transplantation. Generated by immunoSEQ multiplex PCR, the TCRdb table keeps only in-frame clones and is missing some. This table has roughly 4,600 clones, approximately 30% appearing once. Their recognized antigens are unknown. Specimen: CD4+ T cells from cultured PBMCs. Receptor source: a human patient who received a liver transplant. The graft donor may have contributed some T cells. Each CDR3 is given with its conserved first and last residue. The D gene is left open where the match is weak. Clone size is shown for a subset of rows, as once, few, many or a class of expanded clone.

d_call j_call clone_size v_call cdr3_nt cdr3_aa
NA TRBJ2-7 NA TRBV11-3 TGTGCCAGCAGCTTTATGTTCCTGGGGGCCACCTACGAGCAGTACTTC CASSFMFLGATYEQYF
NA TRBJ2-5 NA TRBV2 TGTGCCAGCAAGGTCCAGCAGAATCGGGCCCAGTACTTC CASKVQQNRAQYF
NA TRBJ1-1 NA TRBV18 TGTGCCAGCTCACCTTACCCAGGGATTGAAGCTTTCTTT CASSPYPGIEAFF
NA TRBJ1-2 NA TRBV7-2 TGTGCCAGCAGCTTACGGCCCCTAGCAGGCTATGGCTACACCTTC CASSLRPLAGYGYTF
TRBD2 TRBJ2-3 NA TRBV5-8 TGTGCCAGCAGCTTGAGGTACGGCGGGGGGGCTGCAGATACGCAGTATTTT CASSLRYGGGAADTQYF
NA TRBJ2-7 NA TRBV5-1 TGCGCCAGCAGCTTGCGGGGGAGTAGAAACGAGCAGTACTTC CASSLRGSRNEQYF
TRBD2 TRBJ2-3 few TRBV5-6 TGTGCCAACAACGATGGGATTAGCGGGGGACCCCGGGTGCCAGATACGCAGTATTTT CANNDGISGGPRVPDTQYF
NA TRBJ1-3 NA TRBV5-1 TGCCCCAGCAGCTTGACGGGGGCGGGGGACACCATATATTTT CPSSLTGAGDTIYF
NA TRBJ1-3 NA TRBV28 TGTGCCAGCGGGGAACTCTCTGGAAACACCATATATTTT CASGELSGNTIYF
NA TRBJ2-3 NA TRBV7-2 TGTGCCAGCACCCCGGCAGATACGCAGTATTTT CASTPADTQYF
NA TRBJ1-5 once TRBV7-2 TGTGCCAGCAGCGCGGACCGCAATCAGCCCCAGCATTTT CASSADRNQPQHF
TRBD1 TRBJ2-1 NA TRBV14 TGTGCCAGCAGCCAAAGACAGGGGACCGCCAATGAGCAGTTCTTC CASSQRQGTANEQFF
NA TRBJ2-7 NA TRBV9 TGTGCCAGCAGCGGATCTGGGGACGGATCCTACGAGCAGTACTTC CASSGSGDGSYEQYF
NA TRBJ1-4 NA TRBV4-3 TGCGCCAGCAGCCTAGATACAGGTTACAATGAAAAACTGTTTTTT CASSLDTGYNEKLFF
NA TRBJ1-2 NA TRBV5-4 TGTGCCAGCAGCTTGTCCACAGGGCGGTATGGCTACACCTTC CASSLSTGRYGYTF
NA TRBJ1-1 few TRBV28 TGTGCCACCGAATGGGGGGTGGGCACTGAAGCTTTCTTT CATEWGVGTEAFF
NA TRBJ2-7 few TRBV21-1 TGTGCCAGCAGCCTCAGTGCACTTACCTACGAGCAGTACTTC CASSLSALTYEQYF
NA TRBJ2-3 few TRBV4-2 TGTGCCAGCAGCCAAGACCTACTAGGCACAGATACGCAGTATTTT CASSQDLLGTDTQYF
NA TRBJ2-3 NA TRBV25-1 TGTGCCAGCAGTGCATACCGGGCCAACACAGATACGCAGTATTTT CASSAYRANTDTQYF
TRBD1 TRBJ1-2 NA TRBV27 TGTGCCAGCAGTGGGGACAGGGGGCAAGGCTACACCTTC CASSGDRGQGYTF
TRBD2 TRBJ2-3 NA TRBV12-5 TGTGCTAGTGGCCCCGGGAGGGGGGATACGCAGTATTTT CASGPGRGDTQYF
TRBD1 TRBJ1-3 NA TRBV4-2 TGTGCCAGCAGCTCGGGACAGCGAGTGCTCGGAAACACCATATATTTT CASSSGQRVLGNTIYF
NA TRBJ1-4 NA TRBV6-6 TGTGCCAGCAGAAGGGGCATGGTGGAAAAACTGTTTTTT CASRRGMVEKLFF
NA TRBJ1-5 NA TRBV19 TGTGCCAGTAGTATGGCCCCCGGCAGTAGCAATCAGCCCCAGCATTTT CASSMAPGSSNQPQHF
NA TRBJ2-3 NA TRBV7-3 TGTGCCAGCAGCGCACAACTGAGCACAGATACGCAGTATTTT CASSAQLSTDTQYF
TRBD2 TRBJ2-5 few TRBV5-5 TGTGCCAGCAGCTTTAGCGGGGGAGGGGAGACCCAGTACTTC CASSFSGGGETQYF
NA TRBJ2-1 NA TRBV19 TGTGCCAGTAGTATCGGAGGGGCCTGGGAGCAGTTCTTC CASSIGGAWEQFF
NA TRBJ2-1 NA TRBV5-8 TGTGCCAGCAGCTTGGGGCTAGCGTCGGGCTCCTACAATGAGCAGTTCTTC CASSLGLASGSYNEQFF
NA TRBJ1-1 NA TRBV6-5 TGTGCCAGCAGTTATTGGCGGAACACTGAAGCTTTCTTT CASSYWRNTEAFF
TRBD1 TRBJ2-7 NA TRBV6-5 TGTGCCAGCAGACGCGGACAGGGGGCCTACGAGCAGTACTTC CASRRGQGAYEQYF
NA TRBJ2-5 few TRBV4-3 TGCGCCAGCAGCCAAGATCCCCAAGAGACCCAGTACTTC CASSQDPQETQYF
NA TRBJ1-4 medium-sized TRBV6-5 TGTGCCAGCAGTACACTCCGGGGGGAAAAACTGTTTTTT CASSTLRGEKLFF
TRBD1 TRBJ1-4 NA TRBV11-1 TGTGCCAGCAGCACCTCGCCGGGACAGAAGAATGAAAAACTGTTTTTT CASSTSPGQKNEKLFF
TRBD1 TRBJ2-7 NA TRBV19 TGTGCCAGTAGCGATTCGGACAGGCCCCGTAAGCAGCACGAGCAGTACTTC CASSDSDRPRKQHEQYF
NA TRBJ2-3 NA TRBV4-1 TGTGCCAGCAGCCAAGACAAGGGTGGGGATACGCAGTATTTT CASSQDKGGDTQYF
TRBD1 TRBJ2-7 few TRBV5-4 TGTGCCAGCAGCTTCGACAGGGTAAGGTACGAGCAGTACTTC CASSFDRVRYEQYF
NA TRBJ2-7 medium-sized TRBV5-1 TGCGCCAGCAGCTTGGCCCCTCCCAACTCCGAGCAGTACTTC CASSLAPPNSEQYF
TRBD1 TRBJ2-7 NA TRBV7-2 TGTGCCAGCAGCTATCGACAGGGGGCGTACGAGCAGTACTTC CASSYRQGAYEQYF
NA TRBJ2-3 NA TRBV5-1 TGCGCCAGCAGCTGGAGTATTTTCACAGATACGCAGTATTTT CASSWSIFTDTQYF
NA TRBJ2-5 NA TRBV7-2 TGTGCCAGCAGCACAGAGGCCAGGGCGGAGACCCAGTACTTC CASSTEARAETQYF
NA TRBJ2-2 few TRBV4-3 TGCGCCAGCAGCCAAGACAGCTCCGGGGGAGGGGAGCTGTTTTTT CASSQDSSGGGELFF
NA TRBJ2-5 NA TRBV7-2 TGTGCCAGCAGCTTAGGGGTAGCCGAGACCCAGTACTTC CASSLGVAETQYF